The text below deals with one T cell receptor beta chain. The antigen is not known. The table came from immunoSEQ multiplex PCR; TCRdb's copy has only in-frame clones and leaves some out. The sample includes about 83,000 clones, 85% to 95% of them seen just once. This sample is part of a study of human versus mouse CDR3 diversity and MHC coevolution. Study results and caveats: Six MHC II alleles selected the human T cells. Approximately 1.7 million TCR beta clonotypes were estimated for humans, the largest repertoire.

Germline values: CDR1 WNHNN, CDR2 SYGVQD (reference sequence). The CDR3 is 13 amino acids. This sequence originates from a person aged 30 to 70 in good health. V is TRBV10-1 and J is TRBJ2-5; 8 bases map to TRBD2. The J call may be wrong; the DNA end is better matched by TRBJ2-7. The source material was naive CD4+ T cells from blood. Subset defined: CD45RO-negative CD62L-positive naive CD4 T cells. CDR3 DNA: TGCGCCAGCAGTGAGGGCGGGAGGTACGAGCAGTACTTC. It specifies CASSEGGRYEQYF.